Listed below are T cell receptor beta chains from one sample, sequenced in a study of CD8 T cell repertoires and HIV-1 epitope variants. Clones were sequenced by immunoSEQ multiplex PCR, and TCRdb holds only the in-frame ones, with some missing. The sample holds 80,000 to 95,000 clones, roughly four fifths seen once. Sequencing input: uncultured baseline CD8+ T cells from peripheral blood mononuclear cells (PBMCs). Receptors were obtained from a male donor with HIV. CDR3s include the opening cysteine and the closing phenylalanine or tryptophan. The order of the fields is J gene, clone size, V gene, CDR3 protein. Size is omitted from some rows. Given values are once, few, many or a class for expanded clones.

>TRBJ2-6|.|TRBV27
CASSFMRLISGANVLTF
>TRBJ2-5|few|TRBV27
CASRDPGQGGETQYF
>TRBJ1-4|.|TRBV28
CASKPTNEKLFF
>TRBJ1-5|once|TRBV5-1
CASSLEGALNQPQHF
>TRBJ2-1|.|TRBV19
CASSIVPGAYIF
>TRBJ2-7|.|TRBV9
CASSVGVLGVPYEQYF
>TRBJ2-2|.|TRBV7-9
CASSRRIVGTGELFF
>TRBJ1-2|once|TRBV12-5
CASGPTENYGYTF
>TRBJ2-7|once|TRBV7-9
CASTKVYSYEQYF
>TRBJ2-7|.|TRBV13
CASSFGRYEQYF
>TRBJ2-1|.|TRBV5-6
CASSFRLAGGIIYNEQFF
>TRBJ2-7|few|TRBV28
CASSPGTSHEQYF
>TRBJ2-4|.|TRBV27
CASSPGTSGSHSIQYF
>TRBJ2-5|.|TRBV2
CASSPRTGIQETQYF
>TRBJ2-5|.|TRBV5-1
CASSPRGTGETQYF
>TRBJ2-7|.|TRBV6-6
CASSNGQAGEQYF
>TRBJ1-6|.|TRBV14
CASSQMGGAHNSPLHF
>TRBJ2-1|.|TRBV25-1
CATATVRGGKYNEQFF
>TRBJ1-5|.|TRBV27
CASSAGGRRDQPQHF
>TRBJ1-5|few|TRBV19
CASSIDPLTLLQHF
>TRBJ2-1|.|TRBV14
CASSWDSYNEQFF
>TRBJ2-3|few|TRBV2
CASSEAGLAGTDTQYF
>TRBJ2-1|.|TRBV6-5
CASGGNEQFF
>TRBJ2-1|.|TRBV13
CASSPKDRAVGNEQFF
>TRBJ1-4|.|TRBV27
CASTHLGTNEKLFF
>TRBJ2-5|few|TRBV19
CASRRSGGAETQYF
>TRBJ2-4|.|TRBV28
CASSSGDRNIQYF
>TRBJ2-5|.|TRBV28
CASRPGRVGETQYF
>TRBJ1-5|once|TRBV27
CASSFRSWGSNQPQHF
>TRBJ2-7|.|TRBV19
CASSRGETYEQYF
>TRBJ2-3|few|TRBV19
CASTKWGGQSTDTQYF
>TRBJ1-4|.|TRBV2
CVWTGGGEGTNEKLFF
>TRBJ2-1|.|TRBV28
CASSLVGREQFF
>TRBJ2-1|.|TRBV5-5
CASSLLAGASYNEQFF
>TRBJ2-5|.|TRBV28
CASSTRQGWGETQYF
>TRBJ2-3|.|TRBV5-1
CASSYTVSTDTQYF
>TRBJ2-2|.|TRBV5-1
CASSSQGAQNTGELFF
>TRBJ2-7|once|TRBV30
CACFQMSGEQYF